These T cell receptor beta chains were read from a single sample in a study of blood T cell repertoires in COVID-19. Sequencing was performed with immunoSEQ multiplex PCR; in TCRdb, only in-frame clones are kept and a portion is missing. Of more than 200,000 clones detected, around 84% appear once; the ten largest clones hold 1.6%. Input material: PBMCs or T cells enriched from blood (not recorded which). The source of these receptors is a woman aged 45-65 years who had recovered from COVID-19. The CDR3 runs from the conserved cysteine through the conserved F or W. The D gene is left open where the match is weak. For some rows the clone size is stated as once, few or many, or as a class when expanded; others skip it.

CDR3nt: TGTGCCAGCAGTTCGGGGGTAGGGTCCTACGAGCAGTACTTC
CDR3aa: CASSSGVGSYEQYF
len: 14
v_gene: TRBV2
j_gene: TRBJ2-7
d_gene: .
abundance: .

CDR3nt: TGTGCCAGCCCCGTGGGGCAAGCAACTAATGAAAAACTGTTTTTT
CDR3aa: CASPVGQATNEKLFF
len: 15
v_gene: TRBV7-2
j_gene: TRBJ1-4
d_gene: .
abundance: few

CDR3nt: TGTGCCAGCAGCTTAAGGGGAATTAACTATGGCTACACCTTC
CDR3aa: CASSLRGINYGYTF
len: 14
v_gene: TRBV7-2
j_gene: TRBJ1-2
d_gene: .
abundance: once

CDR3nt: TGCAGCGTTGTCAGGGACAGGGAAAGCGAGCAGTACTTC
CDR3aa: CSVVRDRESEQYF
len: 13
v_gene: TRBV29-1
j_gene: TRBJ2-7
d_gene: TRBD1
abundance: .

CDR3nt: TGCGCCAGCAGCCAAGTTGAGGAAGGAGGTGAAAAACTGTTTTTT
CDR3aa: CASSQVEEGGEKLFF
len: 15
v_gene: TRBV4-1
j_gene: TRBJ1-4
d_gene: .
abundance: .

CDR3nt: TGTGCCAGCAGCGTAGGACTGTTTTCCTACAATGAGCAGTTCTTC
CDR3aa: CASSVGLFSYNEQFF
len: 15
v_gene: TRBV9
j_gene: TRBJ2-1
d_gene: .
abundance: .

CDR3nt: TGTGCCAGCAGCCCACGGGGAGGGCCCCTCCACTTT
CDR3aa: CASSPRGGPLHF
len: 12
v_gene: TRBV4-2
j_gene: TRBJ1-6
d_gene: .
abundance: .

CDR3nt: TGTGCCAGCAGGCCGGGACAGGGGGGGGTTTCACCCCTCCACTTT
CDR3aa: CASRPGQGGVSPLHF
len: 15
v_gene: TRBV2
j_gene: TRBJ1-6
d_gene: TRBD1
abundance: .

CDR3nt: TGCGCCAGCAGCCCGAGGGTAATGTATGAGCAGTTCTTC
CDR3aa: CASSPRVMYEQFF
len: 13
v_gene: TRBV5-1
j_gene: TRBJ2-1
d_gene: .
abundance: .

CDR3nt: TGCAGCGTTGAAGCGACAGATGGCTACACCTTC
CDR3aa: CSVEATDGYTF
len: 11
v_gene: TRBV29-1
j_gene: TRBJ1-2
d_gene: .
abundance: .

CDR3nt: TGCGCCAGCACTAGACTAGCGGGAGAGGGGGAGCAGTACTTC
CDR3aa: CASTRLAGEGEQYF
len: 14
v_gene: TRBV10-1
j_gene: TRBJ2-7
d_gene: TRBD2
abundance: .

CDR3nt: TGTGCCATCAGTCAGACAGGGGTTGGTCAGCCCCAGCATTTT
CDR3aa: CAISQTGVGQPQHF
len: 14
v_gene: TRBV10-3
j_gene: TRBJ1-5
d_gene: TRBD1
abundance: .

CDR3nt: TGTGCTAGTGGTTTGCGAGACTACGAGCAGTACTTC
CDR3aa: CASGLRDYEQYF
len: 12
v_gene: TRBV12-5
j_gene: TRBJ2-7
d_gene: .
abundance: .

CDR3nt: TGTGCCAGCTCAGCAACTAGCGGGAGTATCGCAGATACGCAGTATTTT
CDR3aa: CASSATSGSIADTQYF
len: 16
v_gene: TRBV18
j_gene: TRBJ2-3
d_gene: TRBD2
abundance: .

CDR3nt: TGTGCCTGGAGTGTATCGGGGACCCAGTACTTC
CDR3aa: CAWSVSGTQYF
len: 11
v_gene: TRBV30
j_gene: TRBJ2-5
d_gene: .
abundance: .

CDR3nt: TGCGCCAGCAGCCCTGGGACAGGGGTCAACTCACCCCTCCACTTT
CDR3aa: CASSPGTGVNSPLHF
len: 15
v_gene: TRBV5-1
j_gene: TRBJ1-6
d_gene: TRBD1
abundance: .

CDR3nt: TGTGCCAGCAGTTTATGGGGGACAGGGGCCTACAATGAGCAGTTCTTC
CDR3aa: CASSLWGTGAYNEQFF
len: 16
v_gene: TRBV28
j_gene: TRBJ2-1
d_gene: TRBD1
abundance: .

CDR3nt: TGCGCCAGCTATTGTGGGACAGGCTCCTACGAGCAGTACTTC
CDR3aa: CASYCGTGSYEQYF
len: 14
v_gene: TRBV23-1
j_gene: TRBJ2-7
d_gene: TRBD1
abundance: .

CDR3nt: TGTGCCAGCAGCTTTCCCTTGAGCTCTGGAAACACCATATATTTT
CDR3aa: CASSFPLSSGNTIYF
len: 15
v_gene: TRBV7-2
j_gene: TRBJ1-3
d_gene: .
abundance: .

CDR3nt: TGTGCCAGCAGCTTATCCAACGGAGGAGAAAGAGCCCTCCACTTT
CDR3aa: CASSLSNGGERALHF
len: 15
v_gene: TRBV11-2
j_gene: TRBJ1-6
d_gene: .
abundance: .

CDR3nt: TGTGCCAGCAGCACTCCGGGACAGGGATGGGGCTACACCTTC
CDR3aa: CASSTPGQGWGYTF
len: 14
v_gene: TRBV5-8
j_gene: TRBJ1-2
d_gene: TRBD1
abundance: .

CDR3nt: TGTGCCATCATGGGGACAGGGGAACACGAGCAGTACTTC
CDR3aa: CAIMGTGEHEQYF
len: 13
v_gene: TRBV10-3
j_gene: TRBJ2-7
d_gene: TRBD1
abundance: few

CDR3nt: TGTGCCAGCAGCCAAGGCCCGGACAGTCTCTATAACTATGGCTACACCTTC
CDR3aa: CASSQGPDSLYNYGYTF
len: 17
v_gene: TRBV7-2
j_gene: TRBJ1-2
d_gene: .
abundance: .

CDR3nt: TGTGCCAGCAGTTTATCGGGTTGGAACACTGAAGCTTTCTTT
CDR3aa: CASSLSGWNTEAFF
len: 14
v_gene: TRBV28
j_gene: TRBJ1-1
d_gene: .
abundance: few

CDR3nt: TGTGCCTGGGGACTAGCGGGAGGGCCAAATGAGCAGTTCTTC
CDR3aa: CAWGLAGGPNEQFF
len: 14
v_gene: TRBV30
j_gene: TRBJ2-1
d_gene: TRBD2
abundance: .

CDR3nt: TGTGCCAGTAGTATAGAGGCCAGCTCTGGAAACACCATATATTTT
CDR3aa: CASSIEASSGNTIYF
len: 15
v_gene: TRBV19
j_gene: TRBJ1-3
d_gene: .
abundance: once

CDR3nt: TGTGCCAGCAGCTTAGGAGGGACAGTAGGAGGCTACACCTTC
CDR3aa: CASSLGGTVGGYTF
len: 14
v_gene: TRBV7-8
j_gene: TRBJ1-2
d_gene: TRBD1
abundance: .

CDR3nt: TGTGCCAGCTCAACAGAGACCGGAACCTATGGCTACACCTTC
CDR3aa: CASSTETGTYGYTF
len: 14
v_gene: TRBV18
j_gene: TRBJ1-2
d_gene: .
abundance: .

CDR3nt: TGTGCCAGCAGCTACGGACAGGGGACGTACGAGCAGTACTTC
CDR3aa: CASSYGQGTYEQYF
len: 14
v_gene: TRBV7-8
j_gene: TRBJ2-7
d_gene: TRBD1
abundance: .